Below, 25 T cell receptor beta chains from the same sample are listed, as sequenced in a study of Graves' ophthalmopathy and Graves' hyperthyroidism. The study amplified TCR beta CDR3 regions using RNA transcripts. In the first round, RT-PCR was carried out with HTBI primers, and a multiplex PCR formed the second round. One entry per CDR3 protein results from TCRdb running MiXCR on the multiplex PCR reads. The repertoire has 260,000 or so distinct CDR3 sequences, about 47% of them found once; the top ten carry around 47%. Material: peripheral blood. The receptor source for this set is an adult man with Graves' ophthalmopathy.

The chain joins TRBV6-5 to TRBJ1-5; D gene ambiguous. The CDR3 extends over 13 amino acids. Germline CDR1 reads MNHEY; CDR2 reads SVGAGI. The germline V and J ends were trimmed by 6 bases and 7 bases, with 13 bases remaining between them. CDR3 bases: TGTGCCAGCAGCCAAGATACGGGCCAGCCCCAGCATTTT. This gives the protein CASSQDTGQPQHF.

This clonotype was observed a handful of times. CDR3: CASRGPHRDDTGELFF. DNA of the CDR3: TGTGCCAGCCGCGGTCCTCACAGGGATGACACCGGGGAGCTGTTTTTT. The rearrangement joins TRBV7-2 to TRBJ2-2, with a tentative D call TRBD1 (6 bases). Trimming removed 8 bases from V and 3 bases from J, with 19 bases in between. This CDR3 has 16 amino acids. CDR1 and CDR2 from the germline V gene are SGHTA and FQGNSA.

This clonotype was picked up one time. The rearrangement links TRBV20-1 to TRBJ2-7; 8 nucleotides line up with TRBD2. CDR3 length: 15 residues. J lost 1 base, V lost 2 bases, and 7 bases had no gene match. Germline CDR1 is DFQATT and CDR2 is SNEGSKA (reference sequence). CDR3 in DNA: TGCAGTGCTAGAAACCCACTAGCGGATTCCTACGAGCAGTACTTC. Translating gives CSARNPLADSYEQYF.

In its sample, this clonotype was seen a few times. The chain links TRBV6-1 to TRBJ2-7; D is uncertain. Germline-derived CDR1 and CDR2 are MNHNS and SASEGT. Trimming shortened V by 2 bases and J by 5 bases, and 4 bases separated the two germline ends. The CDR3 runs to 11 residues. The CDR3 is CASSEMNEQYF. The DNA of the CDR3 is TGTGCCAGCAGTGAAATGAACGAGCAGTACTTC.

The chain recombines TRBV5-1 with TRBJ2-2, with 9 bases matching TRBD2. The CDR3 is 16 residues long. Germline CDR1 SGHRS, CDR2 YFSETQ. The ends lost 0 bases at V and 2 bases at J; junction bases unmatched: 2. CDR3 nucleotides: TGCGCCAGCAGCTTGGTCCTAGCGGGAAACACCGGGGAGCTGTTTTTT. This sequence encodes CASSLVLAGNTGELFF.

This clonotype was seen ten or more times. V and J are TRBV25-1 and TRBJ2-7, with 8 bases lining up with TRBD2. The trim removed 6 bases at V and 5 bases at J, leaving 6 bases unmatched. Looked up from germline, CDR1 is MGHDK and CDR2 is SYGVNS. The CDR3 sequence is 13 residues long. Here the CDR3 DNA reads TGTGCCAGCAGACCTGCGGGAGGAAACGAGCAGTACTTC. It encodes CASRPAGGNEQYF.

This rearrangement joins TRBV10-3 to TRBJ2-7; 11 bases map to TRBD2. The CDR3 extends over 13 amino acids. CDR1 and CDR2 from the germline V gene are ENHRY and SYGVKD. The CDR3, as DNA: TGTGCCATCAGTGAGGGGACTAGCGGCCACCAGGGAGTC. Translation gives CAISEGTSGHQGV.

This clonotype showed up many times. The V gene is TRBV24-1, the J gene TRBJ2-7; TRBD1 aligns across 9 bases. The germline V gene has CDR1 KGHDR and CDR2 SFDVKD. The CDR3 runs to 14 residues. Unmatched junction bases numbered 6, after V lost 4 bases and J lost 6 bases. Here the CDR3 reads CATSDAGTGLEQYF. In DNA, the CDR3 is TGTGCCACCAGTGACGCCGGGACAGGGCTCGAGCAGTACTTC.

The chain has TRBV12-3 or TRBV12-4 and TRBJ1-1, with TRBD1 as a possible D gene (6 bases). The CDR3 has 13 residues. V dropped 6 bases and J dropped 3 bases, with 11 bases sitting between them. The CDR3 DNA follows: TGTGCCAGCAGGTCAGGGGTCTACACTGAAGCTTTCTTT. It yields the protein CASRSGVYTEAFF.

This clonotype was detected a few times. The chain is built from TRBV28 and TRBJ1-2, with a possible D match to TRBD1 (6 bases). The ends were cut back, 8 bases at V and 6 bases at J, with 16 bases in the middle. The CDR3 runs 13 residues. Per the germline V gene, CDR1 is MDHEN and CDR2 is SYDVKM. The CDR3, as DNA: TGTGCCAGCCTTCAATGGGAGGGGGATGGCTACACCTTC. Its translation is CASLQWEGDGYTF.

This clonotype was seen many times. The rearrangement joins TRBV5-6 to TRBJ1-2; no firm D call. The CDR3 is 15 residues long. V lost 6 bases, J lost 3 bases, and 18 bases lay in between. CDR1 is SGHDT, CDR2 YYEEEE, per germline. CDR3 protein: CASIPRANLDYGYTF. CDR3 sequence (DNA): TGTGCCAGCATCCCGCGGGCTAACCTAGACTATGGCTACACCTTC.

The chain carries TRBV10-3 and TRBJ2-6; TRBD1 matches 10 bases. The V and J ends lost 1 base and 1 base, in that order; junction bases with no gene match: 10. The CDR3 consists of 20 residues. CDR1 is ENHRY and CDR2 is SYGVKD in the germline V gene. CDR3 sequence: CAISEFAPTGGVSGANVLTF. CDR3 DNA: TGTGCCATCAGTGAGTTCGCCCCGACAGGGGGCGTATCTGGGGCCAACGTCCTGACTTTC.

In its sample, this clonotype was seen many times. The chain links TRBV15 to TRBJ1-4; D gene uncertain. CDR3 length equals 14 residues. The V gene lost 4 bases and the J gene lost 1 base, with 7 bases spanning the gap. CDR1 is LNHNV, CDR2 YYDKDF, per germline (reference sequence). CDR3 sequence (DNA): TGTGCCACCAGCACCTACGTAACTAATGAAAAACTGTTTTTT. Amino acid sequence: CATSTYVTNEKLFF.

This clonotype was seen a handful of times. The V and J genes are TRBV10-3 and TRBJ2-7; the match to TRBD2 covers 12 bases. Germline values: CDR1 ENHRY, CDR2 SYGVKD. This CDR3 has 14 amino acids. The V segment lost 8 bases and the J segment 1 base; nucleotides outside the gene matches: 3. CDR3 in amino acids: CAIGLAGPSYEQYF. The CDR3 nucleotides read TGTGCCATCGGACTAGCGGGGCCTTCCTACGAGCAGTACTTC.

This chain joins TRBV7-2 and TRBJ2-5, with D perhaps matching TRBD1 (7 bases). This CDR3 spans 16 amino acids. Germline CDR1 SGHTA, CDR2 FQGNSA. V shed 4 bases and J shed 1 base, with 16 bases lying between them. The CDR3 loop is CASSSQGRGVQETQYF. CDR3 nucleotides: TGTGCCAGCAGCTCTCAGGGCAGGGGGGTCCAAGAGACCCAGTACTTC.

This sequence joins TRBV2 and TRBJ2-5, with 9 bases matching TRBD1. Unmatched junction bases numbered 3, after V lost 4 bases and J lost 3 bases. Germline loops: CDR1 SNHLY, CDR2 FYNNEI. This CDR3 region has 14 residues. CDR3 DNA: TGTGCCAGCAGTGGGGACAGGGATGAAGAGACCCAGTACTTC. This encodes CASSGDRDEETQYF.

This rearrangement joins TRBV20-1 to TRBJ1-1; the D gene is possibly TRBD1 (6 bases). CDR1 is DFQATT, CDR2 SNEGSKA, per germline (reference sequence). Trimming cost V 0 bases and J 6 bases, with 20 bases left between them. This CDR3 has 16 amino acids. As DNA, the CDR3 is TGCAGTGCTAGAGATGGTAGACAGGTAGAAGAGGCTGAAGCTTTCTTT. Its protein is CSARDGRQVEEAEAFF.

The CDR3, as DNA: TGTGCCAGCAGTTTCAGGGGGCATGAGCCCCAGCATTTT. Translated, it gives CASSFRGHEPQHF. The V and J genes are TRBV2 and TRBJ1-5; 8 bases fit TRBD1. The length of the CDR3 is 13 residues. The J segment lost 8 bases and the V segment lost 5 bases, leaving 5 bases of the junction unmatched. CDR1 SNHLY and CDR2 FYNNEI come from the germline V gene.

Turning to this clonotype: The junction and the germline gene differ at one end; a read error may be behind it. The chain is built from TRBV24-1 and TRBJ2-2, with D maybe TRBD2 (6 bases). From germline, CDR1 is KGHDR and CDR2 SFDVKD. CDR3 length equals 16 residues. CDR3 loop: CATSDGRRGNTEELFF. The CDR3 DNA sequence: TGTGCCACCAGTGATGGTAGACGGGGGAACACCGAGGAGCTGTTTTTT.

This clonotype has just a few counts. V and J are TRBV12-3 or TRBV12-4 and TRBJ1-5; tentatively, D is TRBD1 (5 bases). Trimming pared 1 base from V and 6 bases from J, leaving 7 bases between. The CDR3 extends over 13 amino acids. The CDR3 nucleotides read TGTGCCAGCAGTTTAGGTGGGACTCAGCCCCAGCATTTT. Its translation is CASSLGGTQPQHF.

J is TRBJ2-2 and V is TRBV7-3; TRBD1 might be the D (5 bases). V gave up 4 bases and J gave up 7 bases, with 10 bases separating them. This CDR3 is built from 13 residues. Looked up from germline, CDR1 is SGHTA and CDR2 is FQGTGA. CDR3 in DNA: TGTGCCAGCAGCTCCAGGGTTAACGGGGAGCTGTTTTTT. The encoded protein is CASSSRVNGELFF.

This sequence joins TRBV12-3 or TRBV12-4 and TRBJ1-1, with D uncertain. The CDR3 sequence is 12 residues long. Trimming took off 8 bases at V and 6 bases at J, with 13 bases between the two ends. The CDR3 loop reads CASGLSGAEAFF. The CDR3 DNA reads as TGTGCCAGCGGACTCTCAGGAGCTGAAGCTTTCTTT.

The chain's CDR3 is CSVKAQGDQPQHF. CDR3 in DNA: TGCAGCGTCAAAGCCCAGGGAGATCAGCCCCAGCATTTT. This chain uses TRBV29-1 with TRBJ1-5; D is perhaps TRBD1 (5 bases). V lost 6 bases and J 5 bases, leaving 14 bases between the germline ends. This CDR3 spans 13 amino acids. Germline assignment: CDR1 SQVTM and CDR2 ANQGSEA.

V usage is TRBV7-2 and J usage is TRBJ2-7; tentative D call: TRBD1 (5 bases). The J call could be wrong; TRBJ2-1 is a better fit for the DNA end. The V gene's germline CDR1 is SGHTA and CDR2 FQGNSA. The CDR3 sequence is 12 residues long. CDR3: CASSQHRHEQFF. The CDR3 nucleotides read TGTGCCAGCAGCCAACACAGGCATGAGCAGTTCTTC.

This clonotype was counted a few times. This rearrangement joins TRBV3-1 to TRBJ1-6; D unresolved. This CDR3 is 12 amino acids long. The germline CDR1 and CDR2 sequences are LGHDT and YNNKEL (reference sequence). With 1 base removed from V and 13 bases from J, the gap between germline ends came to 8 bases. The CDR3 is CASSQVGDPLHF. The CDR3 bases are TGTGCCAGCAGCCAAGTAGGCGACCCCCTCCACTTT.